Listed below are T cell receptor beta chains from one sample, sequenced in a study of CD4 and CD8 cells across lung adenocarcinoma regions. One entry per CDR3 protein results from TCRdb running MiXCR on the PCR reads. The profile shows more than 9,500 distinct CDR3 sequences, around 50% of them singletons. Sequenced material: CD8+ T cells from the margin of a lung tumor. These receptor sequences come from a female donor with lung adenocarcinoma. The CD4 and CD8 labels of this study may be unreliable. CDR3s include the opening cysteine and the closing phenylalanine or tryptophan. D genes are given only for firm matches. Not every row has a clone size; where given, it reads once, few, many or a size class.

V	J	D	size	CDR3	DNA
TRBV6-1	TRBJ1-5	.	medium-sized	CASSGPGGGNQPQHF	TGTGCCAGCAGTGGCCCGGGGGGCGGCAATCAGCCCCAGCATTTT
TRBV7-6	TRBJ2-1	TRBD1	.	CATAVNRGPYEQFF	TGTGCCACCGCAGTGAATAGGGGGCCGTATGAGCAGTTCTTC
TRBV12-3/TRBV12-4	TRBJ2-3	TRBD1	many	CASSPTRGTGLGDTQYF	TGTGCCAGCAGTCCCACCAGAGGGACAGGGCTAGGTGATACGCAGTATTTT
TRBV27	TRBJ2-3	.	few	CASMSLLLSPSTDTQYF	TGTGCCAGCATGTCTCTATTACTAAGTCCTAGTACAGATACGCAGTATTTT
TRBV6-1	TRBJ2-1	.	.	CASIRAAQETQFF	TGTGCCAGCATAAGAGCGGCTCAAGAGACCCAGTTCTTC
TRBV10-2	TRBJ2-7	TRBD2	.	CASTLAGGLYEQYF	TGCGCCAGCACACTAGCGGGGGGGCTTTACGAGCAGTACTTC
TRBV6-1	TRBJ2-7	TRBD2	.	CASRSGGGAKNMQYF	TGTGCCAGCAGGTCGGGAGGGGGGGCCAAAAATATGCAGTACTTC
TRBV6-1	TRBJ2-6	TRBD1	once	CASGTGEFSGANVLTF	TGTGCCAGCGGGACAGGGGAATTCTCTGGGGCCAACGTCCTGACTTTC
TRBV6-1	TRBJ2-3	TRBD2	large	CASRNPSGAFTDTQYF	TGTGCCAGCAGGAACCCTAGCGGGGCGTTCACAGATACGCAGTATTTT
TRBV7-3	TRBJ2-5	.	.	CASSSGGAGETQYF	TGTGCCAGCAGCTCCGGCGGGGCTGGGGAGACCCAGTACTTC
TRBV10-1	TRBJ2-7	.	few	CASSPRDRPYEQYF	TGCGCCAGCAGTCCCCGGGACCGACCCTACGAGCAGTACTTC
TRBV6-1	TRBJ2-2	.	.	CAGIGTVITGALFF	TGTGCCGGCATAGGGACTGTGATTACAGGGGCGCTGTTTTTT
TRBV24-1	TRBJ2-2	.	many	CATSDRQYTGELFF	TGTGCCACCAGTGATCGACAGTACACCGGGGAGCTGTTTTTT
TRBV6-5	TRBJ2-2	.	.	CASSSTPEGTGELFF	TGTGCCAGCAGTTCCACTCCGGAGGGCACCGGGGAGCTGTTTTTT
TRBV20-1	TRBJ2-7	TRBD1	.	CSATRDSSYEQYF	TGCAGTGCTACCCGGGACAGCTCCTACGAGCAGTACTTC
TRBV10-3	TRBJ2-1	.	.	CVLSFPAVSADEQFF	TGTGTCCTCAGCTTCCCGGCTGTGAGCGCCGATGAGCAGTTCTTT
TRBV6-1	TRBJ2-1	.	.	CASSEGAGVGGNEQFF	TGTGCCAGCAGTGAAGGAGCCGGGGTGGGGGGCAATGAGCAGTTCTTC
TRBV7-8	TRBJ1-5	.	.	CASSLEGGRTNQPQHF	TGTGCCAGCAGCTTAGAAGGAGGACGTACTAATCAGCCCCAGCATTTT
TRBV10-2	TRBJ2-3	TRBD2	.	CVAGLWAKNMQYF	TGCGTAGCGGGGCTATGGGCCAAAAACATGCAGTATTTT
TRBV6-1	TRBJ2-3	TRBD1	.	CASSVDRKDEQFF	TGTGCCAGCAGTGTGGACAGGAAAGATGAGCAGTTTTTT
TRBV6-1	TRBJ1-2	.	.	CASQTRVFKLGYTF	TGTGCCAGCCAAACAAGGGTTTTTAAACTTGGCTACACCTTC
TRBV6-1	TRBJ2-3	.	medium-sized	CASRLGGRTDTQYF	TGTGCCAGCAGGCTCGGGGGGCGCACAGATACGCAGTATTTT
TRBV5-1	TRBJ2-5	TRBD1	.	CASRTPGQSETQYF	TGCGCCAGCAGGACTCCGGGACAGTCAGAGACCCAGTACTTC
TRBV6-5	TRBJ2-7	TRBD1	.	CASSSTGWKEQYF	TGTGCCAGCAGTTCGACAGGGTGGAAGGAGCAGTACTTC
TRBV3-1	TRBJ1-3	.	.	CASSHRQVPGDTIYF	TGTGCCAGCAGTCATCGCCAGGTACCTGGGGACACCATATATTTT
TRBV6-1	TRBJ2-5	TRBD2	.	CARGDGSGEQETQYF	TGTGCCAGGGGTGACGGGAGCGGGGAGCAAGAGACGCAGTACTTC
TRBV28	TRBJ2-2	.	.	CASADSVNTGKLYF	TGTGCCAGCGCGGACAGTGTGAACACCGGTAAGCTGTATTTT
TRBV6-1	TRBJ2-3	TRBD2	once	CASSPSGHPTKDMQYF	TGTGCCAGCAGTCCTAGCGGGCACCCAACCAAAGACATGCAGTACTTT
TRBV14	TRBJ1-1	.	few	CASSQDRNTEAFF	TGTGCCAGCAGCCAAGACAGGAACACTGAAGCTTTCTTT
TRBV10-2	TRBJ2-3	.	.	CASRDGGRNTDTQYF	TGCGCCAGCAGAGATGGAGGGCGTAACACAGATACGCAGTATTTT